This T cell receptor (beta chain) came from a study of blood T cells in healthy people across ages. Trimming removed 5 bases from V and 7 bases from J; junction bases left unmatched: 9. CDR1 and CDR2 (germline): MNHEY, SMNVEV (reference sequence). This CDR3 spans 15 amino acids. Sample-barcoded 5' priming and a J-beta primer mix drove a second PCR of roughly 7 to 11 cycles. TCRdb independently ran MiXCR on the 5' RACE reads; one entry per CDR3 protein. The sample includes about 1.5 million distinct CDR3 sequences, under 55% seen only once; the top ten take around 4%. Sequencing input: blood. This clonotype was sampled from a woman aged 18-29 years in good health. This rearrangement joins TRBV27 to TRBJ2-1; 9 positions match TRBD2. The CDR3 reads CASSRSGRIGNEQFF. As DNA, the CDR3 is TGTGCCAGCAGTAGGAGCGGGAGGATCGGTAATGAGCAGTTCTTC.